This T cell receptor (beta chain) was identified in a study of a mutant IDH1 vaccine in newly diagnosed glioma. Turning to the study itself: Patients had eight vaccinations, in weeks 1, 3, 5, 7, 11, 15, 19 and 23. Patients' prior therapy spanned radiotherapy, temozolomide, or both; most underwent both.

Trimming took off 8 bases at V and 3 bases at J, with 14 bases between the two ends. This CDR3 is built from 13 residues. CDR1 MNHNY and CDR2 SVGAGI come from the germline V gene (reference sequence). A remark on this clone: Its antigen is as yet unknown.

Time point in this sample: week 5, during vaccination. With topical imiquimod, each dose of the vaccine consisted of 300 ug of mutant IDH1 20-mer peptide. Study findings and constraints: Alterations occurring in top peripheral T cell clonotypes seemed unrelated to pseudoprogression. Vaccination elicited immune responses in 93.3% of patients.

Profiled with immunoSEQ multiplex PCR; TCRdb holds only in-frame clones, not every one. Here the sample spans just under 80,000 clones, 75% to 95% being singletons. The genes are TRBV6-6 and TRBJ2-7; D might be TRBD2 (6 bases). This sample comprised PBMCs, obtained from a glioma patient whose treatment included an IDH1 peptide vaccine. The clonotype was recovered from a woman between 45 and 65 years old with glioma. Here the CDR3 reads CASGQTSFYEQYF. The DNA for the CDR3 is TGTGCCAGCGGCCAGACTAGTTTCTACGAGCAGTACTTC.